The 16 T cell receptor beta chains listed next were all sequenced from one sample in a study of CXCR3-negative and CXCR3-positive naive CD8 T cells. Via 5' RACE with UMI labels, TRB cDNA libraries were prepared. TCRdb re-called the 5' RACE reads; every CDR3 protein appears as one record, without DNA. Recorded for this sample: roughly 40,000 distinct CDR3 sequences. The specimen sequenced was memory CD8+ T cells from blood. The source of these receptors is a human donor in good health. Some clones in this sample may be carry-over from other donors' samples.

This chain connects TRBV5-5 to TRBJ1-5. The CDR3 consists of 15 residues. CDR1 is SGHKS and CDR2 is YYEKEE in the germline V gene (reference sequence). The CDR3 region is CASSKSHSSNQPQHF.

V is TRBV7-2 and J is TRBJ2-7; the D gene TCRdb calls, TRBD1, cannot be checked with no DNA. This CDR3 has 15 residues. Germline V gene sequence: CDR1 SGHTA, CDR2 FQGNSA. The CDR3 sequence is CASSSPGPASYEQYF.

This rearrangement joins TRBV6-5 to TRBJ1-2; checking the TCRdb D call of TRBD1 is not possible without DNA. The germline CDR1 and CDR2 sequences are MNHEY and SVGAGI. The CDR3 contains 15 residues. CDR3 region: CASSYSTGGAGGYTF.

The chain links TRBV29-1 to TRBJ2-3. CDR1 SQVTM and CDR2 ANQGSEA come from the germline V gene. This CDR3 has 13 amino acids. The CDR3 spells CSVVVSNTDTQYF.

V is TRBV7-9 and J is TRBJ1-1; TCRdb's D call, TRBD1, is unchecked because there is no DNA. Germline CDR1 and CDR2: SEHNR and FQNEAQ (reference sequence). The CDR3 length is 14 residues. The chain's CDR3 is CASSSPSTLPEAFF. Based on the CDR3 plus reference TRBV7-9 and TRBJ1-1, the full variable domain is DTGVSQNPRHKITKRGQNVTFRCDPISEHNRLYWYRQTLGQGPEFLTYFQNEAQLEKSRLLSDRFSAERPKGSFSTLEIQRTEQGDSAMYLCASSSPSTLPEAFFGQGTRLTVV.

The chain recombines TRBV11-2 with TRBJ1-2; TCRdb proposes TRBD1, but this gene call is untestable without DNA. CDR1 SGHAT and CDR2 FQNNGV come from the germline V gene. The CDR3 spans 12 residues. CDR3 sequence: CASSPGTYGYTF.

The chain employs TRBV28 and TRBJ2-1. The germline CDR1 and CDR2 sequences are MDHEN and SYDVKM. The CDR3 consists of 13 residues. CDR3 sequence reads: CASSLYNYNEQFF.

V is TRBV11-2 and J is TRBJ2-7; TCRdb gives TRBD2 as the D gene, but with no DNA this cannot be confirmed. Germline-derived CDR1 and CDR2 are SGHAT and FQNNGV. The CDR3 covers 13 residues. The CDR3 here is CASSLTLPYEQYF.

This chain uses TRBV29-1 with TRBJ2-7; TCRdb calls TRBD1, which cannot be checked without DNA. The CDR3 loop spans 16 amino acids. The germline CDR1 and CDR2 sequences are SQVTM and ANQGSEA. CDR3 sequence reads: CSVRVPVPREPYEQYF.

The V call is TRBV4-1, the J call TRBJ2-1. CDR1 and CDR2 (germline): MGHRA, YSYEKL. The CDR3 length is 13 residues. The CDR3 loop is CASSQGMYNEQFF.

The chain links TRBV27 to TRBJ1-2. This CDR3 has 13 amino acids. From germline, CDR1 is MNHEY and CDR2 SMNVEV (reference sequence). CDR3 residues: CASSLTVNYGYTF.

The chain couples TRBV6-5 to TRBJ1-2. CDR1 MNHEY and CDR2 SVGAGI come from the germline V gene. The CDR3 contains 14 residues. CDR3: CASSYNPRFYGYTF.

V is TRBV14 and J is TRBJ2-7; checking the TCRdb D call of TRBD2 is not possible without DNA. Germline-derived CDR1 and CDR2 are SGHDN and FVKESK. The CDR3 consists of 13 residues. The CDR3 loop is CATSGLSSYEQYF.

The chain has TRBV4-3 and TRBJ1-2. This CDR3 has 13 amino acids. The germline CDR1 and CDR2 sequences are LGHNA and YSLEER. CDR3 amino acids: CASSQEDGYGYTF.

The chain couples TRBV4-3 to TRBJ2-3. The CDR3 totals 13 residues. CDR1 is LGHNA and CDR2 is YSLEER in the germline V gene. The CDR3 loop reads CASSHAEMATQYF.

V usage is TRBV7-9 and J usage is TRBJ1-1; there is no DNA to check the TCRdb D call of TRBD1. The CDR3 contains 13 residues. Germline-derived CDR1 and CDR2 are SEHNR and FQNEAQ (reference sequence). This chain's CDR3 is CASSSGTGTEAFF.